This T cell receptor beta chain is drawn from a study of control samples from healthy donors and cancer patients. Sequencing used immunoSEQ multiplex PCR; TCRdb keeps in-frame clones, though not all of them. The table shows 130,000 or so clones, with roughly 84% occurring only once. The sequencing sample was made of blood. The receptor was isolated from a man aged 50 or older in good health.

For the CDR3, the DNA is TGTGCCAGCAGTTTGCACTTCTCTGGGGCCAACGTCCTGACTTTC. This gives the protein CASSLHFSGANVLTF. The V and J genes are TRBV28 and TRBJ2-6; D unclear. This CDR3 has 15 residues. Trimming pared 3 bases from V and 0 bases from J, leaving 6 bases between. Looked up from germline, CDR1 is MDHEN and CDR2 is SYDVKM.